The present T cell receptor (beta chain) was sequenced within a study of CD8 T cells in ankylosing spondylitis. A quantitative 5'-RACE method, one with molecular barcodes, was used to make TCR beta libraries. MiXCR, run by TCRdb on the 5' RACE reads, gives a single entry per CDR3 protein. The table has tens of thousands of distinct CDR3 sequences, 2.5% seen once. Points from the study as a whole: Significant enrichment of disease-linked clones was reportedly seen in matched ankylosing spondylitis synovial fluid. Prior work had noted some motif variants in reactive arthritis blood and synovial fluid. Relatively scarce in peripheral blood, disease-linked clones were CD8+.

This clonotype was observed at least ten times. No antigen is known for it. Sample: blood, either unsorted or a sorted T cell fraction (not recorded which). The TCR sequence derives from a female donor with ankylosing spondylitis or in good health (not recorded which).

The CDR3 sequence: CASSEPTSGRPREQYF. The CDR3 coding sequence is TGTGCCAGCAGCGAGCCAACTAGCGGGAGGCCCCGCGAGCAGTACTTC. This chain connects TRBV9 to TRBJ2-7; 12 bases are shared with TRBD2. This CDR3 has 16 residues. V trimming: 3 bases; J trimming: 6 bases; junction bases outside the gene matches: 10. The V gene's germline CDR1 is SGDLS and CDR2 YYNGEE.